The clone carrying this T cell receptor beta chain was recorded at least ten times. Its antigen is unidentified. This sample stems from a study of shared clonotypes between healthy human individuals. Study information: Each donor's CD4 naive and CD4 memory cells filled three plates apiece, CD8 naive two, and CD8 memory one.

This CDR3 region has 15 residues. After removal of 3 bases from V and 2 bases from J, the junction contained 2 bases not matched to a gene. Germline V gives CDR1 LNHDA, CDR2 SQIVND (reference sequence). Assay execution took place at the deep level. In the original analysis: There were no quality scores in the junction-only immunoSEQ sequences, so filtering differed. Some clones are missing from TCRdb's copy, which holds only in-frame ones; the method was immunoSEQ multiplex PCR. The V and J calls and clone size were taken over from that table, and D and trimming were inferred from the DNA. The sample consists of 780,000 or so clones, 72% of them appearing once. Findings and caveats of the study: Rarefaction indicated that sorted-subset sequencing remained incomplete although depth was large.

This receptor was obtained from a woman in her 30s in good health. Sequencing was carried out using memory CD4+ T cells sorted from blood. As to subset: CD45RA-negative fraction. J is TRBJ1-3 and V is TRBV19; 9 bases map to TRBD1. The CDR3 nucleotides are TGTGCCAGTAGTATCCGGACAGGGGCTGGAAACACCATATATTTT. Protein: CASSIRTGAGNTIYF.